The 13 T cell receptor beta chains in this list originate from one sample, sequenced in a study of blood T cell repertoires in COVID-19. TCRdb keeps only in-frame clones here, not all; method: immunoSEQ multiplex PCR. Among 150,000 to 200,000 clones, 60% to 80% were seen once, and the ten largest hold around 2.7%. The specimen was peripheral blood. The receptors were gathered from a man between 65 and 80 years old with acute or convalescent COVID-19.

Here the CDR3 reads CASSPTTRPGAEQFF. Here the CDR3 DNA reads TGTGCCAGCAGCCCTACGACTAGGCCAGGCGCTGAGCAGTTCTTC. The gene calls are TRBV9 and TRBJ2-1; D may be TRBD2 (6 bases). Germline CDR1 is SGDLS and CDR2 is YYNGEE. This CDR3 contains 15 residues. V was pared by 4 bases and J by 9 bases, with 20 bases between.

V is TRBV2 and J is TRBJ2-6; 9 bases align to TRBD1. The CDR3 is made up of 18 amino acids. In germline, CDR1 is SNHLY, CDR2 FYNNEI. The V and J ends lost 6 bases and 0 bases, in that order; junction bases with no gene match: 9. The DNA for the CDR3 is TGTGCCAGCAGGTTAATGGGGACAGGGTACTCTGGGGCCAACGTCCTGACTTTC. It is translated as CASRLMGTGYSGANVLTF.

The chain carries TRBV18 and TRBJ2-7; 8 nucleotides agree with TRBD2. Germline CDR1 reads KGHSH; CDR2 reads LQKENI. J was trimmed by 0 bases and V by 3 bases; bases with no gene match: 16. CDR3 size: 19 residues. This CDR3 reads CASSPWAPLAGLPSYEQYF. DNA of the CDR3: TGTGCCAGCTCACCTTGGGCCCCTTTAGCGGGGCTCCCCTCCTACGAGCAGTACTTC.

V is TRBV14 and J is TRBJ1-2; D remains unclear. The CDR3 totals 17 residues. The germline CDR1 and CDR2 sequences are SGHDN and FVKESK. V was trimmed by 0 bases and J by 2 bases, leaving 16 bases between them. The CDR3 loop reads CASSQDAGSLSNYGYTF. The CDR3, as DNA: TGTGCCAGCAGCCAAGATGCGGGGTCATTGAGCAACTATGGCTACACCTTC.

The chain joins TRBV19 to TRBJ1-4; D possibly corresponds to TRBD1 (5 bases). The CDR3 spans 15 residues. Trimming took off 4 bases at V and 4 bases at J, with 13 bases between the two ends. Looked up from germline, CDR1 is LNHDA and CDR2 is SQIVND (reference sequence). CDR3 bases: TGTGCCAGTAGTACCGCCGGGGGGATTAATGAAAAACTGTTTTTT. Translation gives CASSTAGGINEKLFF.

This chain uses TRBV28 with TRBJ2-3; TRBD2 agrees at 7 bases. With 5 bases clipped from V and 0 bases from J, the junction kept 8 bases outside the gene matches. This CDR3 contains 16 residues. Germline V CDR1 and CDR2: MDHEN, SYDVKM. The CDR3 nucleotides are TGTGCCAGCAGTCCGCGGACTAGTCTTAGCACAGATACGCAGTATTTT. Residues: CASSPRTSLSTDTQYF.

The chain employs TRBV5-1 and TRBJ2-5; 12 nucleotides line up with TRBD2. Germline V gene lookup returns CDR1 SGHRS and CDR2 YFSETQ. Trimming removed 1 base from V and 0 bases from J; junction bases left unmatched: 7. The CDR3 covers 18 residues. This chain's CDR3 is CASSLTLAGGLNQETQYF. The CDR3 coding sequence is TGCGCCAGCAGCTTGACTCTAGCGGGGGGGCTCAACCAAGAGACCCAGTACTTC.

The sample holds a few counts of this clone. The V and J genes are TRBV4-2 and TRBJ2-7; 8 bases map to TRBD2. J gave up 0 bases and V 0 bases, and 7 bases lay outside the gene matches. Germline assignment: CDR1 LGHNA and CDR2 YNFKEQ. CDR3 length equals 17 residues. The CDR3: CASSQELSGGLSYEQYF. The CDR3 DNA is TGTGCCAGCAGCCAAGAATTGAGCGGGGGACTCTCCTACGAGCAGTACTTC.

The chain combines TRBV6-5 with TRBJ2-7; TRBD1 matches 9 bases. The CDR3 runs to 16 residues. Losses at the gene ends were 4 bases for V and 0 bases for J; bases not matched to a gene: 7. Looked up from germline, CDR1 is MNHEY and CDR2 is SVGAGI. CDR3 in DNA: TGTGCCAGCAGTTCCGAAACAGGGGGCCGCTCCTACGAGCAGTACTTC. This codes for CASSSETGGRSYEQYF.

This chain connects TRBV18 to TRBJ2-7; maybe TRBD2 (5 bases). The CDR3 is 11 residues long. Germline CDR1 KGHSH, CDR2 LQKENI. Between the trimmed V and J ends, which lost 3 bases and 5 bases, there was a span of 5 bases. The CDR3 coding sequence is TGTGCCAGCTCACCGCGGGACGAGCAGTACTTC. Amino acids: CASSPRDEQYF.

The V and J genes are TRBV6-5 and TRBJ1-4, with D perhaps matching TRBD1 (6 bases). Trimming stripped 3 bases from V and 5 bases from J, with 13 bases between. This CDR3 has 15 residues. Germline loops: CDR1 MNHEY, CDR2 SVGAGI. This CDR3 is CASSYRAGENEKLFF. The CDR3 DNA sequence: TGTGCCAGCAGTTATAGGGCAGGGGAGAATGAAAAACTGTTTTTT.

CDR3 DNA sequence: TGTGCCAGCAGTGAATGGAACAGCTACACTGAAGCTTTCTTT. Translating it yields CASSEWNSYTEAFF. V gene TRBV25-1 combines with J gene TRBJ1-1; D is unclear. The CDR3 has 14 residues. Trimming took off 1 base at V and 3 bases at J, with 9 bases between the two ends. Germline loops: CDR1 MGHDK, CDR2 SYGVNS.

This chain uses TRBV12-5 with TRBJ2-7; D might be TRBD1 (5 bases). The germline gives CDR1 LGHNT, CDR2 FRNRAP. Deletions cut 5 bases from V and 0 bases from J, with 11 bases between. The length of the CDR3 is 14 residues. CDR3 residues: CASGLRVGSYEQYF. CDR3 nucleotide sequence: TGTGCTAGTGGTCTCAGGGTCGGCTCCTACGAGCAGTACTTC.